What follows are 24 T cell receptor beta chains derived from one specimen sequenced in a study of cytomegalovirus exposure and HLA in healthy donors. Amplification used 60 Vbeta primers and 13 Jbeta primers. Libraries were prepared by immunoSEQ multiplex PCR; TCRdb keeps only in-frame clonotypes and omits some of them. The profile shows more than 200,000 clones, approximately 70% of them singletons. Sequencing input: PBMCs. The receptors come from a man aged 40-50 years in good health and CMV-seropositive.

The chain uses TRBV7-9 and TRBJ1-1, with 9 bases lining up with TRBD1. Germline-derived CDR1 and CDR2 are SEHNR and FQNEAQ (reference sequence). The CDR3 consists of 15 residues. V dropped 5 bases and J dropped 3; count of bases not matched to a gene: 7. The CDR3 loop reads CASSLKTGGDTEAFF. CDR3 bases: TGTGCCAGCAGCCTAAAGACAGGGGGAGACACTGAAGCTTTCTTT.

This chain connects TRBV11-2 to TRBJ1-2; TRBD1 matches at 9 bases. V shed 5 bases, J shed 4 bases, and the junction held 17 bases outside the gene matches. This CDR3 comprises 18 residues. The germline V gene encodes CDR1 SGHAT and CDR2 FQNNGV. CDR3 nucleotides: TGTGCCAGCAGCCTAACCTCGACAGGGGGTGGTGGTAGCTATGGCTACACCTTC. This translates into CASSLTSTGGGGSYGYTF.

This chain connects TRBV9 to TRBJ2-1, with TRBD2 matching over 7 bases. Germline CDR1 SGDLS, CDR2 YYNGEE. J gave up 5 bases and V 4 bases, and 15 bases lay outside the gene matches. This CDR3 has 17 residues. The CDR3 coding sequence is TGTGCCAGCAGCCTTGGCGTTGCGGGGGTGATAGACAATGAGCAGTTCTTC. This translates into CASSLGVAGVIDNEQFF.

The J gene is TRBJ2-7, the V gene TRBV27; the D gene is possibly TRBD1 (6 bases). The CDR3 is made up of 16 amino acids. Germline lookup yields CDR1 MNHEY and CDR2 SMNVEV (reference sequence). V was trimmed by 0 bases and J by 3 bases, leaving 15 bases between them. The CDR3: CASSLSAWGQLYEQYF. CDR3 bases: TGTGCCAGCAGTTTATCCGCCTGGGGGCAGCTCTACGAGCAGTACTTC.

This clone was recorded a few times. This chain connects TRBV4-1 to TRBJ1-4; D might be TRBD1 (6 bases). The CDR3 loop spans 19 amino acids. Germline-derived CDR1 and CDR2 are MGHRA and YSYEKL. V dropped 4 bases and J dropped 3 bases, with 24 bases sitting between them. Here the CDR3 reads CASSPSYSQGISANEKLFF. The CDR3 DNA sequence: TGCGCCAGCAGCCCATCCTACTCCCAGGGGATCTCGGCTAATGAAAAACTGTTTTTT.

This chain uses TRBV4-2 with TRBJ1-4; D not certain. The germline V gene has CDR1 LGHNA and CDR2 YNFKEQ. Trimming left V 6 bases short and J 6 bases short, with 11 bases between. The CDR3 is made up of 13 amino acids. CDR3 sequence: CASSYVPDEKLFF. The CDR3 region has the DNA TGTGCCAGCAGTTATGTGCCGGATGAAAAACTGTTTTTT.

The CDR3 region has the DNA TGTGCCAGCAGCTTAGAGGGGCAGTCGCTGGCCTACGAGCAGTACTTC. Its translation: CASSLEGQSLAYEQYF. V usage is TRBV7-8 and J usage is TRBJ2-7; D perhaps matches TRBD1 (5 bases). Deletions cut 1 base from V and 2 bases from J, with 15 bases between. The V gene's germline CDR1 is SGHVS and CDR2 FQNEAQ. The CDR3 is made up of 16 amino acids.

The gene calls are TRBV4-1 and TRBJ2-7; 8 positions match TRBD1. J gave up 5 bases and V 5 bases, and 14 bases lay outside the gene matches. Germline loops: CDR1 MGHRA, CDR2 YSYEKL. The CDR3 length is 16 residues. The CDR3 DNA reads as TGCGCCAGCAGCGACCCCTTCCCAGGGGGCTTAGACGAGCAGTACTTC. Translation: CASSDPFPGGLDEQYF.

The chain is built from TRBV15 and TRBJ1-6, with D possibly being TRBD1 (5 bases). CDR3 length equals 15 residues. Trimming removed 0 bases from V and 7 bases from J, with 10 bases in between. Germline V gene sequence: CDR1 LNHNV, CDR2 YYDKDF (reference sequence). CDR3 sequence reads: CATSRDGAENSPLHF. CDR3 coding DNA: TGTGCCACCAGCAGAGATGGGGCCGAGAATTCACCCCTCCACTTT.

V gene TRBV9 combines with J gene TRBJ2-5; 8 positions match TRBD1. V was pared by 3 bases and J by 1 base, with 5 bases of the junction left unmatched. CDR1 is SGDLS and CDR2 is YYNGEE in the germline V gene. The CDR3 has 15 amino acids. CDR3 protein: CASSDRTGLQETQYF. Here the CDR3 DNA reads TGTGCCAGCAGCGACAGGACAGGGCTCCAAGAGACCCAGTACTTC.

The J gene is TRBJ2-2, the V gene TRBV19; 7 bases agree with TRBD1. V gave up 5 bases and J gave up 7 bases; unmatched junction bases: 7. The length of the CDR3 is 14 residues. The germline V gene has CDR1 LNHDA and CDR2 SQIVND (reference sequence). DNA for the CDR3: TGTGCCAGTAGTTGGGACAGTGAAAGCGGGGAGCTGTTTTTT. Amino acids: CASSWDSESGELFF.

The chain recombines TRBV5-1 with TRBJ2-7; D possibly corresponds to TRBD2 (5 bases). The V gene lost 4 bases and the J gene lost 0 bases, with 11 bases spanning the gap. This CDR3 comprises 14 residues. Germline CDR1 is SGHRS and CDR2 is YFSETQ. CDR3 sequence: CASSLGLSSYEQYF. CDR3 DNA: TGCGCCAGCAGCCTAGGACTGAGCTCCTACGAGCAGTACTTC. Full variable domain (outside the CDR3, taken from reference TRBV5-1 and TRBJ2-7): KAGVTQTPRYLIKTRGQQVTLSCSPISGHRSVSWYQQTPGQGLQFLFEYFSETQRNKGNFPGRFSGRQFSNSRSEMNVSTLELGDSALYLCASSLGLSSYEQYFGPGTRLTVT.

This chain uses TRBV7-7 with TRBJ2-5; D may be TRBD2 (7 bases). Per germline, CDR1 SSHAT and CDR2 FNYEAQ (reference sequence). Deletions cut 0 bases from V and 5 bases from J, with 13 bases between. CDR3 size: 15 residues. The CDR3 DNA reads as TGTGCCAGCAGCTTAGCGGGGGGGCATCGGGAGACCCAGTACTTC. Encoded protein: CASSLAGGHRETQYF.

The V call is TRBV5-1, the J call TRBJ1-3; no clear D. V lost 4 bases, J lost 0 bases, and 11 bases lay in between. Germline-derived CDR1 and CDR2 are SGHRS and YFSETQ. This CDR3 has 15 residues. CDR3 nucleotides: TGCGCCAGCAGCCCTAGCCTGGCCTCTGGAAACACCATATATTTT. It encodes CASSPSLASGNTIYF.

J is TRBJ2-7 and V is TRBV5-4, with 9 positions matching TRBD2. The CDR3 is 15 amino acids. Per the germline V gene, CDR1 is SGHNT and CDR2 is YYREEE (reference sequence). Trimming at V came to 0 bases and at J to 0 bases, leaving 1 base not matched to a gene. Here the CDR3 DNA reads TGTGCCAGCAGCTTGGGCGGGGGGGCCTCCTACGAGCAGTACTTC. This codes for CASSLGGGASYEQYF.

The V and J genes are TRBV4-1 and TRBJ1-5; the match to TRBD1 covers 7 bases. The CDR3 consists of 14 residues. V shed 1 base and J 6 bases; nucleotides not matched to a gene: 3. The germline V gene encodes CDR1 MGHRA and CDR2 YSYEKL. The CDR3, as DNA: TGCGCCAGCAGCCAAGTTAAGGGGGCTCAGCCCCAGCATTTT. Amino acid sequence: CASSQVKGAQPQHF.

The V and J genes are TRBV19 and TRBJ2-2; TRBD1 matches at 7 bases. Per the germline V gene, CDR1 is LNHDA and CDR2 is SQIVND (reference sequence). This CDR3 comprises 13 residues. V lost 6 bases to trimming and J lost 7 bases; unmatched junction nucleotides: 5. The CDR3 DNA follows: TGTGCCAGTAGGGGACAGTTTAACGGGGAGCTGTTTTTT. This gives the protein CASRGQFNGELFF.

The chain recombines TRBV27 with TRBJ1-1, with a possible D match to TRBD1 (6 bases). This CDR3 comprises 15 residues. V was cut by 6 bases and J by 4 bases, with 18 bases left in between. Germline V gene sequence: CDR1 MNHEY, CDR2 SMNVEV (reference sequence). CDR3 protein: CASRLGGGAVTEAFF. The DNA of the CDR3 is TGTGCCAGCAGACTCGGCGGGGGGGCGGTCACTGAAGCTTTCTTT.

The rearrangement joins TRBV18 to TRBJ1-2, with D uncertain. Trimming took 5 bases from V and 2 from J, leaving 9 bases between them. Germline V CDR1 and CDR2: KGHSH, LQKENI. The CDR3 loop spans 13 amino acids. CDR3 sequence (DNA): TGTGCCAGCTCAGAGGACTCGAACTATGGCTACACCTTC. It encodes CASSEDSNYGYTF.

V and J are TRBV2 and TRBJ1-5; D call uncertain. V gave up 6 bases and J gave up 6 bases, with 12 bases separating them. Per the germline V gene, CDR1 is SNHLY and CDR2 is FYNNEI. The CDR3 loop spans 13 amino acids. CDR3 DNA: TGTGCCAGCAGGGCCGACGGGTCTCAGCCCCAGCATTTT. Its protein product is CASRADGSQPQHF.

Only a few counts were recorded for this clone. The CDR3 sequence is CASSQDEKFLYGYTF. The CDR3, as DNA: TGCGCCAGCAGCCAAGATGAAAAGTTTCTATATGGCTACACCTTC. This chain joins TRBV4-1 and TRBJ1-2; D is ambiguous. The V and J ends lost 0 bases and 5 bases respectively, with 13 bases between them. Germline CDR1 and CDR2: MGHRA and YSYEKL. The CDR3 covers 15 residues.

The rearrangement joins TRBV19 to TRBJ1-1; D remains ambiguous. The CDR3 spans 12 residues. Trimming shortened V by 3 bases and J by 4 bases, and 6 bases separated the two germline ends. In germline, CDR1 is LNHDA, CDR2 SQIVND (reference sequence). The CDR3 DNA follows: TGTGCCAGTAGTATCCCCTCCACTGAAGCTTTCTTT. Translation: CASSIPSTEAFF.

The chain carries TRBV5-1 and TRBJ2-1, with D hard to call. The CDR3 runs 16 residues. The ends were cut back, 5 bases at V and 4 bases at J, with 19 bases in the middle. Germline V gene sequence: CDR1 SGHRS, CDR2 YFSETQ. The chain's CDR3 is CASRIKSLLRYNEQFF. CDR3 in DNA: TGCGCCAGCAGGATCAAGTCACTCCTAAGATACAATGAGCAGTTCTTC.

This chain links TRBV6-1 with TRBJ1-4, with D maybe TRBD1 (6 bases). The CDR3 length is 15 residues. Per the germline V gene, CDR1 is MNHNS and CDR2 is SASEGT. Trimming removed 5 bases at V and 4 bases at J, with 14 bases between. The CDR3 region is CASSPSTGRNEKLFF. As DNA, the CDR3 is TGTGCCAGCAGTCCGTCGACAGGCCGTAATGAAAAACTGTTTTTT.